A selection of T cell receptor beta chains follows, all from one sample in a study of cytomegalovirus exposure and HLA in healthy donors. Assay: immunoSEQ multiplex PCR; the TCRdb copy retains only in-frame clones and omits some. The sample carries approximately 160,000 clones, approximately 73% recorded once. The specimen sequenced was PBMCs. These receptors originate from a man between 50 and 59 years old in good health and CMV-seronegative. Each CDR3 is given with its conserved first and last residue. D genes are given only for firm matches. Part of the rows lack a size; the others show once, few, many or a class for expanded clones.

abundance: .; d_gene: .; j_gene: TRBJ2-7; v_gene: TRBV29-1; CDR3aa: CSVEGGHYEQYF; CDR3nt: TGCAGCGTTGAAGGGGGGCACTACGAGCAGTACTTC
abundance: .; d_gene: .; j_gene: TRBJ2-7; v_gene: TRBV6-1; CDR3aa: CASSVVGGSAPYEQYF; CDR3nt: TGTGCCAGCAGTGTGGTTGGAGGGTCGGCGCCCTACGAGCAGTACTTC
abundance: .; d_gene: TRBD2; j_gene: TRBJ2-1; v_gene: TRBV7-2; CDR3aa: CASSWSGRGGIEQFF; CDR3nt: TGTGCCAGCAGCTGGTCTGGGCGGGGGGGCATTGAGCAGTTCTTC
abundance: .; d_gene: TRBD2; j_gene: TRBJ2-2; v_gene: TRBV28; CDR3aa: CASSLGSGGYTGELFF; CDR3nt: TGTGCCAGCAGTTTGGGAAGCGGGGGCTACACCGGGGAGCTGTTTTTT
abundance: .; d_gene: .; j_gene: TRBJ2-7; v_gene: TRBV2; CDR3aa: CASSNYEQYF; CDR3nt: TGTGCCAGCAGCAACTACGAGCAGTACTTC
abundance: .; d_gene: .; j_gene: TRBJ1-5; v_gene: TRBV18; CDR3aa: CASSPADSNQPQHF; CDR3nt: TGTGCCAGCTCACCAGCGGATAGCAATCAGCCCCAGCATTTT
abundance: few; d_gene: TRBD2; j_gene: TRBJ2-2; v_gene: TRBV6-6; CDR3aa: CASSYRLAAGELFF; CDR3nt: TGTGCCAGCAGTTACCGACTAGCGGCCGGGGAGCTGTTTTTT
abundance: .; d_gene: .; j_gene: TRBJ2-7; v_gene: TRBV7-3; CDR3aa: CASSPGQGSEQYF; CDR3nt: TGTGCCAGCAGCCCCGGGCAGGGGAGCGAGCAGTACTTC
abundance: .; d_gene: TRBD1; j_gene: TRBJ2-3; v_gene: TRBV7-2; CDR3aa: CASSLYRGRPDTQYF; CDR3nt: TGTGCCAGCAGCCTTTACAGGGGGCGCCCAGATACGCAGTATTTT
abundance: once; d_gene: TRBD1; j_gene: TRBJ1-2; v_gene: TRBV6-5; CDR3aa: CASSYSEAGGGGYTF; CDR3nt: TGTGCCAGCAGTTACTCAGAAGCAGGGGGAGGTGGCTACACCTTC
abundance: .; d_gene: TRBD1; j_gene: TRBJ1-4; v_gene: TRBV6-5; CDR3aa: CASSYSDRGHEKLFF; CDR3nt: TGTGCCAGCAGTTATTCGGACAGGGGGCATGAAAAACTGTTTTTT
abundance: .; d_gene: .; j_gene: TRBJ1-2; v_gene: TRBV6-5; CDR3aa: CASSYHDSNYGYTF; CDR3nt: TGTGCCAGCAGTTACCACGACTCGAACTATGGCTACACCTTC
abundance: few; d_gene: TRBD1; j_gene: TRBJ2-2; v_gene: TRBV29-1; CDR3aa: CSAHRGRDTGELFF; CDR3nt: TGCAGCGCCCACAGGGGTCGGGACACCGGGGAGCTGTTTTTT
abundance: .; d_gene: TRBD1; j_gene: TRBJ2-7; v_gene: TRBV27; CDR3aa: CASSSPGQSSYEQYF; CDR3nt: TGTGCCAGCAGTTCACCGGGACAGAGCTCCTACGAGCAGTACTTC
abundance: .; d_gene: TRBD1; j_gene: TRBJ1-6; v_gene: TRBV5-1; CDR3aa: CASSLEWDRAGSPLHF; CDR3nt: TGCGCCAGCAGCTTGGAATGGGACAGGGCAGGTTCACCCCTCCACTTT
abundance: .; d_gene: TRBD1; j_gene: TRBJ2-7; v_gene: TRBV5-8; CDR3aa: CASSREGQGPSYEQYF; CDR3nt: TGTGCCAGCAGTCGGGAGGGACAGGGGCCCTCCTACGAGCAGTACTTC
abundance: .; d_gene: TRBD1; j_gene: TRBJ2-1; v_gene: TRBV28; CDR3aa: CASRVLLQGAPVSYNEQFF; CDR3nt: TGTGCCAGCAGGGTGCTCTTACAGGGGGCACCGGTTTCCTACAATGAGCAGTTCTTC
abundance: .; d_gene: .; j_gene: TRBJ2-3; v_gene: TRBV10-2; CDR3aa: CASSESGDPTDTQYF; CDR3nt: TGCGCCAGCAGTGAGTCGGGAGACCCCACAGATACGCAGTATTTT
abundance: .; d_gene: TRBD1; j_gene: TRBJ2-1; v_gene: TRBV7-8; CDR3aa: CASSFTGGLSYNEQFF; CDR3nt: TGTGCCAGCAGCTTCACAGGGGGCTTGTCCTACAATGAGCAGTTCTTC
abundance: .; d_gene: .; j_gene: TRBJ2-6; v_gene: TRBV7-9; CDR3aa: CASSLRGSGANVLTF; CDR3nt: TGTGCCAGCAGCTTACGGGGATCCGGGGCCAACGTCCTGACTTTC
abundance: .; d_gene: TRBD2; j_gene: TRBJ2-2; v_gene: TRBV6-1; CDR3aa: CASRGLAETGELFF; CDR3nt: TGTGCCAGCCGAGGACTAGCGGAGACCGGGGAGCTGTTTTTT
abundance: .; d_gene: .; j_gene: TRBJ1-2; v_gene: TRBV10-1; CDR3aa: CASRSPEGRAGNYGYTF; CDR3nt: TGCGCCAGCAGATCACCGGAAGGCCGAGCGGGTAACTATGGCTACACCTTC
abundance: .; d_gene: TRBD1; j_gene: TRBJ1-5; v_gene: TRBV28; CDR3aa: CASSLLDRGLLQPQHF; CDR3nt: TGTGCCAGCAGTTTGTTGGACAGGGGGCTTCTTCAGCCCCAGCATTTT
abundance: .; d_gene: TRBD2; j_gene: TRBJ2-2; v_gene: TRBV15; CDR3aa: CATSSGLAGGPGELFF; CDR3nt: TGTGCCACCAGCAGCGGACTAGCGGGGGGGCCCGGGGAGCTGTTTTTT
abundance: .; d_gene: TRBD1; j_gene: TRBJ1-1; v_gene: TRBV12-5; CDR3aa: CASGLGDRNTEAFF; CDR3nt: TGTGCTAGTGGTTTGGGGGACAGGAACACTGAAGCTTTCTTT
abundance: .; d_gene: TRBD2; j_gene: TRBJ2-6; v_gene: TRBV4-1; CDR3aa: CASSQRGGPSSGANVLTF; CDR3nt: TGCGCCAGCAGCCAACGGGGGGGGCCCTCCTCTGGGGCCAACGTCCTGACTTTC
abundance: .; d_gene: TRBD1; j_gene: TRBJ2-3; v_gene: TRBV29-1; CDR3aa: CSVLDRGRTDTQYF; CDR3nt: TGCAGCGTTTTAGACAGGGGGCGGACAGATACGCAGTATTTT
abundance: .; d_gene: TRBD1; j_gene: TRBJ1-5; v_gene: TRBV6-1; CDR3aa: CASSKTGEDSQPQHF; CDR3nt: TGTGCCAGCAGTAAGACAGGGGAGGATAGTCAGCCCCAGCATTTT
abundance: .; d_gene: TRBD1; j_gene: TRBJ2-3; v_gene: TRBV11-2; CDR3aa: CASSWTGGSSTDTQYF; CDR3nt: TGTGCCAGCAGCTGGACAGGGGGCTCTAGCACAGATACGCAGTATTTT
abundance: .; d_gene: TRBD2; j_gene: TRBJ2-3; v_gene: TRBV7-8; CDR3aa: CASSLVVRTSGSSAQYF; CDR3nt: TGTGCCAGCAGCTTAGTGGTGCGGACTAGCGGGTCCTCAGCGCAGTATTTT
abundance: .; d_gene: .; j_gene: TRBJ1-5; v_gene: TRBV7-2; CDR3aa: CASSPRTDYNQPQHF; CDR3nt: TGTGCCAGCAGCCCTCGGACAGACTATAATCAGCCCCAGCATTTT